These 3 T cell receptor beta chains were sequenced from one sample in a study of Ad26.COV2.S vaccination and SARS-CoV-2 variants. TCRdb's table, derived via immunoSEQ multiplex PCR, lists solely in-frame clones and lacks some. The sample yields about 320,000 clones, over 80% seen once. Treatment specified: some 20 received Ad26.COV2.S at low or high dose, single or two shots; 5 received placebo; per-sample allocation not given. The samples were gathered on day 63 after the first injection of vaccine or placebo. Sequences were derived from peripheral blood, sampled in a trial of Ad26.COV2.S vaccine versus placebo. Receptors originate from a person aged 18-60 years who received the Ad26.COV2.S COVID-19 vaccine or a placebo.

The chain has TRBV6-5 and TRBJ2-2, with TRBD2 identical over 10 bases. After removal of 6 bases from V and 3 bases from J, the junction contained 4 bases not matched to a gene. The CDR3 covers 15 residues. Germline loops: CDR1 MNHEY, CDR2 SVGAGI. CDR3 sequence (DNA): TGTGCCAGCAGCCAGACTAGCGGGTACACCGGGGAGCTGTTTTTT. Protein: CASSQTSGYTGELFF.

The chain is built from TRBV28 and TRBJ2-7; no clear D gene. CDR1 is MDHEN, CDR2 SYDVKM, per germline. V was shortened by 3 bases and J by 4 bases, with 19 bases between the two germline ends. The CDR3 runs 16 residues. In nucleotides, the CDR3 is TGTGCCAGCAGTTTTTCCCTACGGTCCTTCTCGTACGAGCAGTACTTC. Its protein product is CASSFSLRSFSYEQYF. Full variable domain (missing parts from reference TRBV28 and TRBJ2-7): DVKVTQSSRYLVKRTGEKVFLECVQDMDHENMFWYRQDPGLGLRLIYFSYDVKMKEKGDIPEGYSVSREKKERFSLILESASTNQTSMYLCASSFSLRSFSYEQYFGPGTRLTVT.

The chain recombines TRBV6-1 with TRBJ2-1; D is perhaps TRBD2 (6 bases). Trimming shortened V by 1 base and J by 8 bases, and 21 bases separated the two germline ends. The germline V gene has CDR1 MNHNS and CDR2 SASEGT. CDR3 length: 17 amino acids. DNA of the CDR3: TGTGCCAGCAGTGAAGGGCTTCGGTCCGGGGGTGGCGATGAGCAGTTCTTC. Its protein is CASSEGLRSGGGDEQFF.